This entry lists 32 T cell receptor beta chains sequenced from one sample in a study of cytomegalovirus exposure and HLA in healthy donors (dated by TCRdb to about 2017). The library was made by the immunoSEQ multiplex PCR assay. For the multiplex PCR, a mixture combining 60 forward primers for TCR Vbeta segments and 13 reverse primers for TCR Jbeta segments was used. TCRdb re-hosts the immuneACCESS table, in-frame sequences only. Its copies lack some clones; in the studies checked, an unresolved V gene accounts for under half of them, and the cause for the rest is not known. This sample comprises around 98,000 clones, more than 60% of them detected only once. Jointly, the top ten make up approximately 9.2% of the sample. Specimen: PBMCs. The source of these receptors is a human donor in good health.

The V and J genes are TRBV6-1 and TRBJ2-2; 8 positions agree with TRBD1. CDR1 MNHNS and CDR2 SASEGT come from the germline V gene. This CDR3 has 16 residues. The V segment lost 4 bases and the J segment 5 bases; nucleotides outside the gene matches: 9. As DNA, the CDR3 is TGTGCCAGCAGTGGACTGGACAGGGTCAGGACCGGGGAGCTGTTTTTT. Protein: CASSGLDRVRTGELFF.

The V and J genes are TRBV6-6 and TRBJ2-3; TRBD2 matches at 7 bases. Germline CDR1 reads MNHNY; CDR2 reads SVGAGI (reference sequence). V was clipped by 0 bases and J by 5 bases; unmatched bases: 2. The CDR3 length is 14 residues. CDR3 bases: TGTGCCAGCAGTTACTCGCGGGGGAGAGATACGCAGTATTTT. This gives the protein CASSYSRGRDTQYF.

This chain uses TRBV2 with TRBJ1-2; no clear D. The V end was cut by 1 base, the J end by 2 bases, with 5 bases between. This CDR3 comprises 13 residues. Germline V gives CDR1 SNHLY, CDR2 FYNNEI. The chain's CDR3 is CASSEEINYGYTF. In nucleotides, the CDR3 is TGTGCCAGCAGTGAAGAAATAAACTATGGCTACACCTTC. Based on the CDR3 plus reference TRBV2 and TRBJ1-2, the full variable domain is EPEVTQTPSHQVTQMGQEVILRCVPISNHLYFYWYRQILGQKVEFLVSFYNNEISEKSEIFDDQFSVERPDGSNFTLKIRSTKLEDSAMYFCASSEEINYGYTFGSGTRLTVV.

The rearrangement links TRBV4-2 to TRBJ1-3; 10 bases are shared with TRBD1. V gave up 2 bases and J gave up 2 bases; unmatched junction bases: 6. Germline loops: CDR1 LGHNA, CDR2 YNFKEQ. This CDR3 is built from 17 residues. CDR3 DNA sequence: TGTGCCAGCAGCCAACAAAAGGACAGGGGGGCTGGAAACACCATATATTTT. This gives the protein CASSQQKDRGAGNTIYF.

This rearrangement joins TRBV9 to TRBJ1-4, with D tentatively TRBD1 (6 bases). This CDR3 region has 17 residues. Trimming took off 4 bases at V and 1 base at J, with 17 bases between the two ends. Per germline, CDR1 SGDLS and CDR2 YYNGEE. This CDR3 reads CASSRGIVWGTNEKLFF. The CDR3 DNA sequence: TGTGCCAGCAGCAGGGGGATCGTTTGGGGAACTAATGAAAAACTGTTTTTT.

J is TRBJ2-1 and V is TRBV10-3; 14 positions agree with TRBD2. This CDR3 has 16 residues. The germline CDR1 and CDR2 sequences are ENHRY and SYGVKD. The ends lost 4 bases at V and 9 bases at J; junction bases unmatched: 8. The CDR3 DNA reads as TGTGCCATCAGTGGGGGGACTAGCGGGAGTGCTGGTGAGCAGTTCTTC. Its protein product is CAISGGTSGSAGEQFF.

V is TRBV6-6 and J is TRBJ2-3; TRBD2 is a possible D gene (5 bases). There are 14 residues in the CDR3. Germline CDR1 and CDR2: MNHNY and SVGAGI (reference sequence). Trimming shortened V by 6 bases and J by 3 bases, and 13 bases separated the two germline ends. CDR3 in DNA: TGTGCCAGCAGAGTCGAGGGTTCGACAGATACGCAGTATTTT. Translating gives CASRVEGSTDTQYF.

This clone was recorded a few times. This chain connects TRBV27 to TRBJ1-1, with a tentative D call TRBD1 (6 bases). Trimming cost V 0 bases and J 1 base, with 9 bases left between them. This CDR3 has 15 residues. Germline values: CDR1 MNHEY, CDR2 SMNVEV (reference sequence). Written as DNA, the CDR3 is TGTGCCAGCAGTTTATCAGGGGGAAGGAACACTGAAGCTTTCTTT. This translates into CASSLSGGRNTEAFF.

The J gene is TRBJ2-1, the V gene TRBV5-1; weak D call: TRBD1 (5 bases). The CDR3 sequence is 16 residues long. The V end was cut by 4 bases, the J end by 4 bases, with 18 bases between. The V gene's germline CDR1 is SGHRS and CDR2 YFSETQ. This CDR3 is CASSPSVSQGYNEQFF. The CDR3 DNA follows: TGCGCCAGCAGCCCGAGCGTCTCCCAGGGTTACAATGAGCAGTTCTTC.

The chain employs TRBV27 and TRBJ2-1; 8 bases line up with TRBD2. CDR3 length: 16 residues. V was clipped by 4 bases and J by 6 bases; unmatched bases: 11. Looked up from germline, CDR1 is MNHEY and CDR2 is SMNVEV (reference sequence). The CDR3 sequence is CASSSVSGGDLNEQFF. In DNA form, the CDR3 reads TGTGCCAGCAGTTCGGTAAGCGGGGGCGATCTCAATGAGCAGTTCTTC.

This sequence joins TRBV2 and TRBJ2-1; 8 bases fit TRBD2. V shed 7 bases, J shed 2 bases, and the junction held 4 bases outside the gene matches. This CDR3 is 14 amino acids long. Germline V gene lookup returns CDR1 SNHLY and CDR2 FYNNEI. The CDR3 region has the DNA TGTGCCAGCATAGCGGGAACCCCCTACAATGAGCAGTTCTTC. This encodes CASIAGTPYNEQFF.

This chain connects TRBV4-2 to TRBJ2-7, with D hard to call. The CDR3 sequence is 18 residues long. Germline loops: CDR1 LGHNA, CDR2 YNFKEQ. Trimming removed 1 base at V and 0 bases at J, with 19 bases between. The CDR3 coding sequence is TGTGCCAGCAGCCAAGGTCTCCGATCGCGGAGCCGCTCCTACGAGCAGTACTTC. It is translated as CASSQGLRSRSRSYEQYF.

This clone was recorded only once. This sequence joins TRBV9 and TRBJ1-1; the D gene is possibly TRBD1 (5 bases). The length of the CDR3 is 15 residues. Trimming removed 3 bases from V and 0 bases from J, with 12 bases in between. CDR1 is SGDLS and CDR2 is YYNGEE in the germline V gene. CDR3 bases: TGTGCCAGCAGCGCCCCAGGGTCGATGAACACTGAAGCTTTCTTT. This sequence encodes CASSAPGSMNTEAFF.

This chain joins TRBV19 and TRBJ2-3, with D perhaps TRBD1 (6 bases). Germline assignment: CDR1 LNHDA and CDR2 SQIVND (reference sequence). The CDR3 is 16 residues long. V was shortened by 5 bases and J by 0 bases, with 15 bases between the two germline ends. CDR3 in DNA: TGTGCCAGTAGTTCAAGGACAGCCCATAGCACAGATACGCAGTATTTT. It translates to CASSSRTAHSTDTQYF.

The chain employs TRBV5-1 and TRBJ1-6, with 7 positions matching TRBD1. This CDR3 spans 14 amino acids. Germline CDR1 SGHRS, CDR2 YFSETQ. J was trimmed by 7 bases and V by 0 bases; bases with no gene match: 1. The CDR3 reads CASSLDRGNSPLHF. DNA for the CDR3: TGCGCCAGCAGCTTGGACAGGGGAAATTCACCCCTCCACTTT.

This clone showed up just a few times. V usage is TRBV19 and J usage is TRBJ1-2; tentatively, D is TRBD1 (5 bases). Germline lookup yields CDR1 LNHDA and CDR2 SQIVND (reference sequence). The CDR3 is 16 residues long. Trimming removed 4 bases from V and 3 bases from J, with 18 bases in between. The CDR3 spells CASSTVETTVYYGYTF. In DNA form, the CDR3 reads TGTGCCAGTAGTACGGTGGAAACGACAGTCTACTATGGCTACACCTTC.

V usage is TRBV11-3 and J usage is TRBJ2-7; possible D gene TRBD2, 7 bases. The CDR3 contains 15 residues. Trimming removed 5 bases at V and 2 bases at J, with 16 bases between. The germline gives CDR1 SGHNT, CDR2 YENEEA. The chain's CDR3 is CASSVGGDTPYEQYF. CDR3 sequence (DNA): TGTGCCAGCAGCGTGGGGGGGGACACCCCCTACGAGCAGTACTTC.

The V gene is TRBV7-8, the J gene TRBJ2-7; 9 nucleotides align to TRBD1. Losses at the gene ends were 4 bases for V and 5 bases for J; bases not matched to a gene: 3. The CDR3 contains 13 residues. The germline gives CDR1 SGHVS, CDR2 FQNEAQ. The CDR3 DNA reads TGTGCCAGCAGCTCCGGGACAGGGAACGAGCAGTACTTC. It translates to CASSSGTGNEQYF.

The chain carries TRBV5-1 and TRBJ2-2; D possibly corresponds to TRBD1 (5 bases). V dropped 0 bases and J dropped 2 bases, with 11 bases sitting between them. Germline CDR1 reads SGHRS; CDR2 reads YFSETQ. The CDR3 is made up of 16 amino acids. The CDR3 bases are TGCGCCAGCAGCTTGGATGGGCAGGGTAACACCGGGGAGCTGTTTTTT. Its protein is CASSLDGQGNTGELFF.

This clone was counted between two and nine times. The sample holds other DNA sequences that translate to the same CDR3. This sequence joins TRBV5-5 and TRBJ2-7, with 10 bases matching TRBD2. The junction had 2 bases not matched to a gene; V was cut back by 0 bases and J by 2 bases. The CDR3 is made up of 15 amino acids. Germline lookup yields CDR1 SGHKS and CDR2 YYEKEE (reference sequence). The DNA for the CDR3 is TGTGCCAGCAGCTTGGCAAGCGGGAGGGCCTACGAGCAGTACTTC. This sequence encodes CASSLASGRAYEQYF.

This clone was seen only a few times. The chain links TRBV11-2 to TRBJ1-1, with D tentatively TRBD1 (6 bases). This CDR3 has 16 residues. The germline V gene has CDR1 SGHAT and CDR2 FQNNGV. The V end was cut by 2 bases, the J end by 0 bases, with 13 bases between. CDR3 sequence (DNA): TGTGCCAGCAGCTTAATGGGGGCCCGGATGAACACTGAAGCTTTCTTT. It specifies CASSLMGARMNTEAFF.

The rearrangement joins TRBV5-1 to TRBJ1-2; D is possibly TRBD1 (6 bases). The CDR3 has 14 amino acids. Germline V CDR1 and CDR2: SGHRS, YFSETQ. Trimming removed 0 bases at V and 9 bases at J, with 15 bases between. The CDR3 spells CASSLAPQGNRYTF. The DNA for the CDR3 is TGCGCCAGCAGCTTGGCCCCCCAGGGGAATCGCTACACCTTC.

The genes are TRBV6-5 and TRBJ2-2; TRBD2 matches at 11 bases. CDR3 size: 15 residues. Germline V lookup: CDR1 MNHEY, CDR2 SVGAGI. The V and J ends lost 0 bases and 13 bases, in that order; junction bases with no gene match: 7. The CDR3 is CASSYSRTSGSGLFF. The CDR3 region has the DNA TGTGCCAGCAGTTACTCCCGGACTAGCGGGTCGGGGCTGTTTTTT.

There are many counts of this clone. V usage is TRBV21-1 and J usage is TRBJ1-4. TRBV21-1 is flagged as a pseudogene. The CDR3 spans 17 residues. CDR3 sequence: CASSTFRGEADNEKLFF. The CDR3 DNA sequence: TGTGCCAGCAGCACGTTTCGGGGTGAGGCCGATAATGAAAAACTGTTTTTT.

This clone was seen once. One end of the junction is discordant with germline, which a read error may explain. This sequence joins TRBV13 and TRBJ2-4; 8 bases are shared with TRBD2. The CDR3 spans 17 residues. Germline values: CDR1 PRHDT, CDR2 FYEKMQ (reference sequence). The CDR3 sequence is CASSLGLGLAGEKIQYF. CDR3 nucleotide sequence: TGTGCCAGCAGCTTAGGCCTTGGGCTAGCGGGCGAAAAGATTCAGTACTTC.

The chain couples TRBV2 to TRBJ1-1; 10 bases fit TRBD1. The CDR3 runs to 15 residues. Germline CDR1 and CDR2: SNHLY and FYNNEI. J gave up 4 bases and V 9 bases, and 11 bases lay outside the gene matches. The CDR3 DNA is TGTGCCAGGATACCTACCGGGACAGGGGTCACTGAAGCTTTCTTT. Translation gives CARIPTGTGVTEAFF.

This chain connects TRBV5-1 to TRBJ2-5; 8 bases line up with TRBD2. There are 16 residues in the CDR3. Trimming took 2 bases from V and 4 from J; bases not matched to a gene: 10. Germline lookup yields CDR1 SGHRS and CDR2 YFSETQ. The CDR3 DNA is TGCGCCAGCAGCTTTAATTTGGACGGGAGGGGAGAGACCCAGTACTTC. Translated: CASSFNLDGRGETQYF.

The gene calls are TRBV7-2 and TRBJ2-3; TRBD2 matches at 9 bases. The V gene's germline CDR1 is SGHTA and CDR2 FQGNSA. V gave up 5 bases and J gave up 0 bases; unmatched junction bases: 6. The CDR3 is 16 residues long. The CDR3 bases are TGTGCCAGCAGCCAGGGACTAGCCCCAAGCACAGATACGCAGTATTTT. Encoded protein: CASSQGLAPSTDTQYF.

The V and J genes are TRBV9 and TRBJ2-5; D might be TRBD2 (5 bases). The germline CDR1 and CDR2 sequences are SGDLS and YYNGEE. The CDR3 is 16 amino acids. The ends were cut back, 0 bases at V and 3 bases at J, with 15 bases in the middle. CDR3 in amino acids: CASSVANAEREETQYF. CDR3 nucleotide sequence: TGTGCCAGCAGCGTAGCAAATGCCGAGAGGGAAGAGACCCAGTACTTC.

The chain employs TRBV27 and TRBJ2-7, with D maybe TRBD1 (6 bases). Trimming stripped 8 bases from V and 4 bases from J, with 15 bases between. The germline gives CDR1 MNHEY, CDR2 SMNVEV (reference sequence). The CDR3 spans 13 residues. DNA of the CDR3: TGTGCCAGCGGTGGGTACAGGGCATACGAGCAGTACTTC. As protein: CASGGYRAYEQYF.

The V call is TRBV5-6, the J call TRBJ1-3, with D possibly matching TRBD1 (6 bases). Deletions cut 4 bases from V and 0 bases from J, with 11 bases between. The CDR3 spans 15 residues. The germline gives CDR1 SGHDT, CDR2 YYEEEE. The CDR3 DNA is TGTGCCAGCAGCGGCGGACAGATCTCTGGAAACACCATATATTTT. This translates into CASSGGQISGNTIYF.

This clone was observed a few times. The chain carries TRBV13 and TRBJ2-7, with 14 bases aligning to TRBD2. Germline V CDR1 and CDR2: PRHDT, FYEKMQ (reference sequence). This CDR3 has 17 residues. The junction had 5 bases not matched to a gene; V was cut back by 1 base and J by 3 bases. CDR3 DNA sequence: TGTGCCAGCAGCTTAGTCCGGACTAGCGGGGGGCGCTACGAGCAGTACTTC. Encoded protein: CASSLVRTSGGRYEQYF.